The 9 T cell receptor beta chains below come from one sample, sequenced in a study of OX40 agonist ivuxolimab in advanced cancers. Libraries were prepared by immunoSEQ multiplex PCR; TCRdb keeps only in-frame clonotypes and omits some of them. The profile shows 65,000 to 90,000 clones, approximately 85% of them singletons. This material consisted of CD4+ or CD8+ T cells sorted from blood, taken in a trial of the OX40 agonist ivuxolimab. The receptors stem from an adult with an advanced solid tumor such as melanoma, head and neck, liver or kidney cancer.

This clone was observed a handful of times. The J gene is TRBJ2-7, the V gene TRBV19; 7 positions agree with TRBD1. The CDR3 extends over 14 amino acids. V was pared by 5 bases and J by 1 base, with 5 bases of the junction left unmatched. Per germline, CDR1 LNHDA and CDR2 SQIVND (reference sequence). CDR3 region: CASSEDRSSYEQYF. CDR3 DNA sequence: TGTGCCAGTAGTGAGGACAGGAGTTCCTACGAGCAGTACTTC.

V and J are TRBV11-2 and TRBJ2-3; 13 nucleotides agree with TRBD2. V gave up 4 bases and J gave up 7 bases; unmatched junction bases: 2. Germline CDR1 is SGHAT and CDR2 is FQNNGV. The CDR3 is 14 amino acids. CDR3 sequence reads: CASSSGLAGYTQYF. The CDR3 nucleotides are TGTGCCAGCAGCTCGGGACTAGCGGGGTATACGCAGTATTTT. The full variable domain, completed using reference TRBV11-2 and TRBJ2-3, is EAGVAQSPRYKIIEKRQSVAFWCNPISGHATLYWYQQILGQGPKLLIQFQNNGVVDDSQLPKDRFSAERLKGVDSTLKIQPAKLEDSAVYLCASSSGLAGYTQYFGPGTRLTVL.

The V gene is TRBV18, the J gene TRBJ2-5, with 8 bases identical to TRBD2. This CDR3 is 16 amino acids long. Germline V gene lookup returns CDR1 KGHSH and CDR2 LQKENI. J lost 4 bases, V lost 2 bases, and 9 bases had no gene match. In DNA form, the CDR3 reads TGTGCCAGCTCACCAAGGACGAGGGCGGGAGGAGAGACCCAGTACTTC. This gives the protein CASSPRTRAGGETQYF. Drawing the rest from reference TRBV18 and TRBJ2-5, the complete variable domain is NAGVMQNPRHLVRRRGQEARLRCSPMKGHSHVYWYRQLPEEGLKFMVYLQKENIIDESGMPKERFSAEFPKEGPSILRIQQVVRGDSAAYFCASSPRTRAGGETQYFGPGTRLLVL.

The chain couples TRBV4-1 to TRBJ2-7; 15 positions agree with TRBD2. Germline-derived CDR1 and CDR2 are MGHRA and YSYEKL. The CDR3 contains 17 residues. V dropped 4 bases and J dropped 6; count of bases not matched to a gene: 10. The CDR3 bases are TGCGCCAGCAGCCCCTGGACTAGCGGGGGGGCCATGCCCGAGCAGTACTTC. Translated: CASSPWTSGGAMPEQYF.

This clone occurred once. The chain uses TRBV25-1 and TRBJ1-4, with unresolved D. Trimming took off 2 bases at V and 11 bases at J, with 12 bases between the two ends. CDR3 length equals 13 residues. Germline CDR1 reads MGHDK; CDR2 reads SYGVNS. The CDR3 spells CASSERSLGKLFF. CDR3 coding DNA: TGTGCCAGCAGTGAAAGGAGTTTGGGGAAACTGTTTTTT.

This CDR3 is CASTDPSNQPQHF. Written as DNA, the CDR3 is TGTGCCAGTACCGACCCTAGCAATCAGCCCCAGCATTTT. This chain links TRBV19 with TRBJ1-5; D not certain. Trimming took off 7 bases at V and 0 bases at J, with 7 bases between the two ends. The V gene's germline CDR1 is LNHDA and CDR2 SQIVND (reference sequence). There are 13 residues in the CDR3.

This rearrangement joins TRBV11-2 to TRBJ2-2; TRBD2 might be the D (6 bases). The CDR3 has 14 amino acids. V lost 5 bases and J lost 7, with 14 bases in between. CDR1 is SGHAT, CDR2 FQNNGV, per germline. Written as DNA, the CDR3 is TGTGCCAGCAGCGTCGGACTATCGTACGGGGAGCTGTTTTTT. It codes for CASSVGLSYGELFF.

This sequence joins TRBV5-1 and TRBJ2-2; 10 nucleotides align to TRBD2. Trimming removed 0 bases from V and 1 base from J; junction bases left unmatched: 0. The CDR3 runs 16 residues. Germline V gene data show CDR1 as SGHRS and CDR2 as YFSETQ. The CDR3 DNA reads TGCGCCAGCAGCTTGGGACTAGCGGGGAACACCGGGGAGCTGTTTTTT. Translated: CASSLGLAGNTGELFF.

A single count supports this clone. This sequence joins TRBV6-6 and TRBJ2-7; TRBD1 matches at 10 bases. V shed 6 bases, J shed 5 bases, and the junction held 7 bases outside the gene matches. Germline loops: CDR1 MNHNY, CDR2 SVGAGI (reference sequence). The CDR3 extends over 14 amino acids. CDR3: CASRAGTGAHEQYF. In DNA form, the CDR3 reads TGTGCCAGCAGAGCCGGGACAGGGGCTCACGAGCAGTACTTC.